The rows below give T cell receptor beta chains drawn from one sample of a study of shared clonotypes between healthy human individuals. The repertoire was sequenced with immunoSEQ multiplex PCR; TCRdb's copy has only in-frame clones and lacks some. This table holds approximately 1,500,000 clones, 95% to 99% found once. Sequencing was performed on naive CD4+ T cells sorted from blood. Receptor source: a man under 40 in good health. Both conserved end residues are part of each CDR3. Fields, in order: V gene, J gene, CDR3 protein.

>TRBV27|TRBJ2-7
CASRPKESYEQYF
>TRBV7-2|TRBJ2-5
CASSWWGAANQETQYF
>TRBV2|TRBJ1-1
CASRPSPLQDTEAFF
>TRBV7-2|TRBJ2-2
CASSRNRGYTGELFF
>TRBV21-1|TRBJ2-7
CASSKVGGEDYEQYF
>TRBV7-9|TRBJ1-1
CASSKRQGMNTEAFF
>TRBV20-1|TRBJ2-1
CSVNRPEQFF
>TRBV29-1|TRBJ2-1
CSVEYVVGVNEQFF
>TRBV19|TRBJ2-1
CASSIQGALAGGRFNEQFF
>TRBV9|TRBJ1-3
CASSVNPDIGGNTIYF
>TRBV18|TRBJ1-2
CASSPEGMDGYTF
>TRBV7-2|TRBJ2-2
CASRPGLAGEGGELFF
>TRBV6-1|TRBJ1-2
CASSSYDRAGYGYTF
>TRBV11-2|TRBJ2-1
CASSLSLAEYNEQFF
>TRBV10-1|TRBJ2-2
CASSPTSIGELFF
>TRBV7-7|TRBJ2-5
CASSLGEGETQYF
>TRBV7-9|TRBJ2-1
CASSATGGAYNEQFF
>TRBV19|TRBJ1-5
CASSIIGSQYQPQHF
>TRBV6-6|TRBJ1-5
CASSYRVPRSNQPQHF
>TRBV6-6|TRBJ2-7
CASIGAGPYEQYF
>TRBV30|TRBJ2-1
CAWVRASYNEQFF
>TRBV7-2|TRBJ2-5
CASSPGLNKARTQYF
>TRBV29-1|TRBJ2-5
CSVSGGGETQYF
>TRBV27|TRBJ2-1
CASSRSGRSYNEQFF
>TRBV4-3|TRBJ2-7
CASSPSPGTLGGEQYF
>TRBV29-1|TRBJ2-3
CSVGADTQYF
>TRBV9|TRBJ1-3
CASSVDRGVSGNTIYF
>TRBV7-6|TRBJ1-1
CASSHLTGGKVNTEAFF
>TRBV30|TRBJ1-2
CAWGRSNRRDTF
>TRBV13|TRBJ2-4
CASSLDGLAGRRAKNIQYF
>TRBV14|TRBJ2-5
CASSPGGGTQYF
>TRBV5-4|TRBJ2-7
CASSLGTGIYEQYF
>TRBV5-4|TRBJ2-3
CASSSAGDYTQYF
>TRBV5-4|TRBJ2-5
CASSLAAGTRGETQYF
>TRBV30|TRBJ2-1
CAWVGQGRFDEQFF
>TRBV25-1|TRBJ1-2
CASSDPRGSNYGYTF
>TRBV6-6|TRBJ1-3
CASSSTGVGNTIYF
>TRBV10-3|TRBJ2-7
CAVRTAGGVKQYF
>TRBV28|TRBJ2-7
CASSFGGTVSYEQYF
>TRBV5-1|TRBJ2-1
CASSFPSGRGNEQFF
>TRBV6-1|TRBJ1-5
CASSDVADQPQHF
>TRBV2|TRBJ1-2
CASSEGQEGYTF
>TRBV20-1|TRBJ2-7
CSATDYEQYF
>TRBV7-9|TRBJ1-5
CASSLMGVGTPRNQPQHF
>TRBV6-6|TRBJ1-2
CASSYQAGGYTF
>TRBV29-1|TRBJ1-3
CSVAGGQVIGNTIYF
>TRBV15|TRBJ2-1
CATSRVPSEQFF
>TRBV9|TRBJ2-3
CASSALPQGGGRALDTQYF
>TRBV7-9|TRBJ2-3
CASSLESIDTQYF